This paragraph reports one T cell receptor (beta chain). Libraries were prepared by immunoSEQ multiplex PCR; TCRdb keeps only in-frame clonotypes and omits some of them. The sample lists about 160,000 clones; 80% were seen once. This CDR3 is built from 11 residues. Germline assignment: CDR1 KGHDR and CDR2 SFDVKD. V lost 2 bases to trimming and J lost 8 bases, with 5 bases between them. The sample belongs to a study of blood T cell repertoires in COVID-19. The chain couples TRBV24-1 to TRBJ1-2; the D gene is possibly TRBD1 (5 bases). The clonotype originates from a woman aged 60-75 years who had recovered from COVID-19. The specimen sequenced was PBMCs or T cells enriched from blood (not recorded which). This CDR3 is CATSDWTGYTF. The CDR3 region has the DNA TGTGCCACCAGTGATTGGACAGGCTACACCTTC.